This T cell receptor beta chain is from a study of blood T cell repertoires in COVID-19. Study context: Specimens from acute and convalescent COVID-19 originated in the United States, Italy and Spain. PBMCs, B-cell-depleted T cells, or T cells were the source of the cDNA or gDNA that made up the material.

How the authors handled the data: Reference gene primers were amplified, and this amplification served to estimate nucleated cell counts. Clones were sequenced by immunoSEQ multiplex PCR, and TCRdb holds only the in-frame ones, with some missing. The V and J calls and clone size are taken from that table; D and trimming were inferred from the DNA. The data show 350,000 to 450,000 clones, with around 92% seen just once and around 1.3% held by the top ten. V dropped 6 bases and J dropped 13; count of bases not matched to a gene: 8. The CDR3 contains 12 residues. Looked up from germline, CDR1 is MGHRA and CDR2 is YSYEKL.

Material: peripheral blood. The rearrangement links TRBV4-1 to TRBJ2-1; TRBD2 matches 8 bases. This sequence originates from a man aged 35-49 years with acute or convalescent COVID-19. The DNA of the CDR3 is TGCGCCAGCAGGACCGGGGGGGGAGAACAGTTCTTC. Its translation: CASRTGGGEQFF.